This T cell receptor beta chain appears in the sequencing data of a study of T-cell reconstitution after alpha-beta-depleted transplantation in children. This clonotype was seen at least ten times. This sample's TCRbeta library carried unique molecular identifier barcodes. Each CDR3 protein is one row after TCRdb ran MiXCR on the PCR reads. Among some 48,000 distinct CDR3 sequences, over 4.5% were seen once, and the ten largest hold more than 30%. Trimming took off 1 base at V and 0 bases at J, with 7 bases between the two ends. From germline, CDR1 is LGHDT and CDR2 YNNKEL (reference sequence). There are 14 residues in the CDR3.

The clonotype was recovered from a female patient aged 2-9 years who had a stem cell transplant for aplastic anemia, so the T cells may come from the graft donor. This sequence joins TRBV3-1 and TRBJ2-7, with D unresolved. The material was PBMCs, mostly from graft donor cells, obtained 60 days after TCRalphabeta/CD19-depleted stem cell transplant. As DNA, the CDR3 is TGTGCCAGCAGCCAAGGGATGAGCTCCTACGAGCAGTACTTC. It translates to CASSQGMSSYEQYF.